This entry lists 13 T cell receptor beta chains sequenced from one sample in a study of blood T cell repertoires in COVID-19. TCRdb's copy holds only in-frame clones and misses some; the assay was immunoSEQ multiplex PCR. The data show some 200,000 clones, with roughly 84% seen just once and 7% to 9% held by the top ten. The sequencing input was PBMCs or T cells enriched from blood (not recorded which). The receptors stem from a man aged 35-49 years who had recovered from COVID-19.

There are a few counts of this clone. The chain is built from TRBV4-1 and TRBJ2-7; maybe TRBD2 (6 bases). Trimming removed 2 bases from V and 0 bases from J, with 11 bases in between. The V gene's germline CDR1 is MGHRA and CDR2 YSYEKL. The CDR3 sequence is 15 residues long. The CDR3 bases are TGCGCCAGCAGCCAACGGTCGGGGGACTCCTACGAGCAGTACTTC. This gives the protein CASSQRSGDSYEQYF.

V and J are TRBV4-3 and TRBJ1-6; D ambiguous. Per germline, CDR1 LGHNA and CDR2 YSLEER. V was trimmed by 0 bases and J by 9 bases, leaving 18 bases between them. The CDR3 loop spans 17 amino acids. For the CDR3, the DNA is TGCGCCAGCAGCCAAGACCCGCCCCTGGGCAACTTTTCACCCCTCCACTTT. This codes for CASSQDPPLGNFSPLHF.

This sequence joins TRBV5-4 and TRBJ1-2; 9 nucleotides align to TRBD1. This CDR3 region has 13 residues. Trimming cost V 5 bases and J 10 bases; bases outside gene matches: 9. Per germline, CDR1 SGHNT and CDR2 YYREEE (reference sequence). The CDR3 nucleotides read TGTGCCAGCAGGAACAGGGGGCAATTAGACTACACCTTC. This gives the protein CASRNRGQLDYTF.

V gene TRBV5-1 combines with J gene TRBJ1-2; perhaps TRBD1 as D (5 bases). Germline V gene lookup returns CDR1 SGHRS and CDR2 YFSETQ. V lost 0 bases to trimming and J lost 0 bases, with 9 bases between them. There are 15 residues in the CDR3. CDR3 sequence: CASSLEPGTNYGYTF. In nucleotides, the CDR3 is TGCGCCAGCAGCTTGGAGCCAGGGACTAACTATGGCTACACCTTC.

This chain connects TRBV7-3 to TRBJ2-1; D is perhaps TRBD1 (6 bases). Germline V CDR1 and CDR2: SGHTA, FQGTGA. V lost 5 bases and J lost 0, with 11 bases in between. The CDR3 spans 15 residues. The CDR3 loop reads CASSTGFGSYNEQFF. For the CDR3, the DNA is TGTGCCAGCAGCACAGGGTTTGGCTCCTACAATGAGCAGTTCTTC.

The chain employs TRBV27 and TRBJ1-2; 7 nucleotides line up with TRBD1. Germline values: CDR1 MNHEY, CDR2 SMNVEV (reference sequence). This CDR3 is built from 16 residues. V lost 1 base and J lost 5; bases outside the gene matches: 10. CDR3 loop: CASSLFGGGGRYGYTF. In DNA form, the CDR3 reads TGTGCCAGCAGTTTATTTGGAGGGGGCGGGAGGTATGGCTACACCTTC.

The V call is TRBV7-8, the J call TRBJ2-7, with D maybe TRBD2 (6 bases). V was cut by 5 bases and J by 0 bases, with 17 bases left in between. This CDR3 has 16 residues. CDR1 SGHVS and CDR2 FQNEAQ come from the germline V gene. The CDR3 is CASSPGPAGSSYEQYF. The CDR3 DNA follows: TGTGCCAGCAGCCCTGGTCCGGCGGGGAGCTCCTACGAGCAGTACTTC.

The rearrangement uses TRBV7-8 and TRBJ2-1; 9 bases line up with TRBD1. CDR1 is SGHVS, CDR2 FQNEAQ, per germline. CDR3 size: 17 residues. J was trimmed by 6 bases and V by 4 bases; bases with no gene match: 13. The chain's CDR3 is CASSSMLRDRVLNEQFF. Written as DNA, the CDR3 is TGTGCCAGCAGCTCAATGCTCCGGGACAGGGTACTCAATGAGCAGTTCTTC.

This chain links TRBV3-1 (or the pseudogene TRBV3-2) with TRBJ1-4; D perhaps matches TRBD1 (5 bases). The CDR3 extends over 18 amino acids. V lost 4 bases, J lost 0 bases, and 18 bases lay in between. Per germline, CDR1 LGHDT and CDR2 YNNKEL (reference sequence). CDR3 protein: CASSPNPGGTATNEKLFF. CDR3 sequence (DNA): TGTGCCAGCAGCCCCAACCCGGGCGGGACGGCAACTAATGAAAAACTGTTTTTT.

The chain carries TRBV18 and TRBJ1-2; D perhaps matches TRBD1 (5 bases). Trimming took 6 bases from V and 4 from J, leaving 21 bases between them. This CDR3 is 16 amino acids long. CDR1 and CDR2 from the germline V gene are KGHSH and LQKENI. CDR3 amino acids: CASSQFDKGQGYGYTF. The CDR3 DNA reads as TGTGCCAGCTCCCAATTCGACAAGGGGCAAGGCTATGGCTACACCTTC.

About this clone: Other DNA sequences in this sample translate to the same CDR3. The chain links TRBV3-1 (or the pseudogene TRBV3-2) to TRBJ1-1; maybe TRBD1 (5 bases). The CDR3 spans 14 residues. Germline CDR1 reads LGHDT; CDR2 reads YNNKEL (reference sequence). The ends were cut back, 1 base at V and 1 base at J, with 7 bases in the middle. The CDR3 DNA reads as TGTGCCAGCAGCCAAGGACAGCCGAACACTGAAGCTTTCTTT. It specifies CASSQGQPNTEAFF.

The chain couples TRBV6-2 or TRBV6-3 to TRBJ1-5; D is uncertain. This CDR3 is built from 13 residues. The germline V gene encodes CDR1 MNHEY and CDR2 SVGEGT. Trimming shortened V by 7 bases and J by 7 bases, and 14 bases separated the two germline ends. Here the CDR3 reads CASTPREQQPQHF. The CDR3 region has the DNA TGTGCCAGCACCCCCCGGGAACAGCAGCCCCAGCATTTT.

V and J are TRBV6-4 and TRBJ1-2, with TRBD1 identical over 10 bases. The CDR3 consists of 13 residues. Germline lookup yields CDR1 MRHNA and CDR2 SNTAGT. Germline trimming cut 9 bases from V and 4 bases from J; bases unmatched to any gene: 5. DNA for the CDR3: TGTGCCAGACCGGGACAGGGGTCCTATGGCTACACCTTC. Translating it yields CARPGQGSYGYTF.